This T cell receptor beta chain was obtained from a study of ipilimumab plus nivolumab after autologous stem cell transplantation. In the study overall: DLBCL patients had primary refractory or relapsed disease. Study conclusions and caveats: Authors suggest TCR repertoire, Treg phenotype and gut microbiota support further study.

The CDR3 has 22 amino acids. V shed 4 bases, J shed 4 bases, and the junction held 26 bases outside the gene matches. Germline CDR1 SGHRS, CDR2 YFSETQ. As regards this clone: Its antigen remains unknown.

Using immunoSEQ multiplex PCR, the repertoire was profiled, and TCRdb retains in-frame clones only, with some absent. The sample has around 21,000 clones; around 82% are singletons. Starting 14 to 28 days after autologous transplant, ipilimumab 1 mg/kg was given. The V and J genes are TRBV5-1 and TRBJ2-2; 9 nucleotides line up with TRBD1. The origin of this receptor is a male donor with diffuse large B-cell lymphoma. The material was PBMCs, obtained in a trial of ipilimumab plus nivolumab as post-transplant consolidation. The CDR3 nucleotides are TGCGCCAGCAGCCAAGGGACAGGGTCACTTCAGATTTACCTCAAACTCACCGGGGAGCTGTTTTTT. Translation: CASSQGTGSLQIYLKLTGELFF.